This TCR beta chain comes out of a study of CD8+CD57+ T cells in acquired aplastic anemia. About the study: When averaged, DNA from sorted CD4+ and CD8+ cells came to about 2.9 ug.

This clonotype was observed many times. CD8+CD57+ cell expansion, shown by flow cytometry, had occurred in the patients selected for sequencing. Patients uniformly had severe acquired aplastic anemia. Profiles of TCR beta VDJ and CDR3 were generated from a genomic DNA template. TCRdb re-called the reads through MiXCR, storing one row per CDR3 protein. Of under 500,000 distinct CDR3 sequences listed, about a third were seen once; the top ten hold 0.82%. Sequenced input: sorted CD4+, CD8+, or CD8+CD57+ T cells (not recorded which) from PBMCs. This receptor was obtained from a human donor with aplastic anemia.

CDR3 coding DNA: TGTGCCAGCAGCTCAGAACGCAGGGGGCCTAGTCTGGTTGGCTACACCTTC. Protein: CASSSERRGPSLVGYTF. This chain joins TRBV7-9 and TRBJ1-2, with 8 positions matching TRBD1. V shed 4 bases and J 7 bases; nucleotides not matched to a gene: 17. Germline values: CDR1 SEHNR, CDR2 FQNEAQ (reference sequence). This CDR3 region has 17 residues.